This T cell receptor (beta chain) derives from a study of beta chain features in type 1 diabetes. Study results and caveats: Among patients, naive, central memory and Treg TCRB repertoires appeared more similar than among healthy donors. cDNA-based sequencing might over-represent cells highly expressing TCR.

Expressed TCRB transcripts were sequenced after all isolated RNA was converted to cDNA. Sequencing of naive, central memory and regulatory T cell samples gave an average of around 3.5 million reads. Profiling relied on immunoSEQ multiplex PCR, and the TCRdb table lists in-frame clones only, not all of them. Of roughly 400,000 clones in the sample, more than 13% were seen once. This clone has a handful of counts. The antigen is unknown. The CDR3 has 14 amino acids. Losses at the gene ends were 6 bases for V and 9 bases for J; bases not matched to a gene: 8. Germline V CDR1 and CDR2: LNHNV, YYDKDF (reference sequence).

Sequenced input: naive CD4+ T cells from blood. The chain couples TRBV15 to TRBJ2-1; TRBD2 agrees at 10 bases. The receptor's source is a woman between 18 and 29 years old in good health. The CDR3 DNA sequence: TGTGCCACCAGAGCGGGAGGGGATGATATTGAGCAGTTCTTC. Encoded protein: CATRAGGDDIEQFF.